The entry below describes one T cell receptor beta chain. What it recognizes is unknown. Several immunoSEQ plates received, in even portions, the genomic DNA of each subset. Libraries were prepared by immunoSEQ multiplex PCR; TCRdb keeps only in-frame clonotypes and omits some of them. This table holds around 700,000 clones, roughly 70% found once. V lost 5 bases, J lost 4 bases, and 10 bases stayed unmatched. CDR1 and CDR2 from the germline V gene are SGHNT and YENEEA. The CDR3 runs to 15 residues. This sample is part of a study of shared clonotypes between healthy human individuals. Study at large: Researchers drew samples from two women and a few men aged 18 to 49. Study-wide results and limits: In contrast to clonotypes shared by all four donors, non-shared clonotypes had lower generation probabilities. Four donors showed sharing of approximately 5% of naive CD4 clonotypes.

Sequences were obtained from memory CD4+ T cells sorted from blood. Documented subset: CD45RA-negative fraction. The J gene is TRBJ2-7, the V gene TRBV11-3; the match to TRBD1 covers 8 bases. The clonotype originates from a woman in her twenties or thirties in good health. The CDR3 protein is CASSPGLGQGYEQYF. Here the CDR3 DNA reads TGTGCCAGCAGCCCAGGTTTAGGACAGGGTTACGAGCAGTACTTC. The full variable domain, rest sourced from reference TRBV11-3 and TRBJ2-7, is EAGVVQSPRYKIIEKKQPVAFWCNPISGHNTLYWYLQNLGQGPELLIRYENEEAVDDSQLPKDRFSAERLKGVDSTLKIQPAELGDSAVYLCASSPGLGQGYEQYFGPGTRLTVT.